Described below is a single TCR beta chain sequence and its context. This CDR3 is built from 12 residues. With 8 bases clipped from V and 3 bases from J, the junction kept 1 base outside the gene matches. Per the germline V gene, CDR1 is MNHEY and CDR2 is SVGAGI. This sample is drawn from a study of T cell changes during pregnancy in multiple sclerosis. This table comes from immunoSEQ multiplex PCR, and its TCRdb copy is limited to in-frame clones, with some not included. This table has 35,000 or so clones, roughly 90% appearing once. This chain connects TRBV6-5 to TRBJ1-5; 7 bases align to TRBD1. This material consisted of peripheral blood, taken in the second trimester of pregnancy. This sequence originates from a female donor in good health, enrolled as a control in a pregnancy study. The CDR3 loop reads CASGQVNQPQHF. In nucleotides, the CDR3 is TGTGCCAGCGGACAGGTCAATCAGCCCCAGCATTTT.